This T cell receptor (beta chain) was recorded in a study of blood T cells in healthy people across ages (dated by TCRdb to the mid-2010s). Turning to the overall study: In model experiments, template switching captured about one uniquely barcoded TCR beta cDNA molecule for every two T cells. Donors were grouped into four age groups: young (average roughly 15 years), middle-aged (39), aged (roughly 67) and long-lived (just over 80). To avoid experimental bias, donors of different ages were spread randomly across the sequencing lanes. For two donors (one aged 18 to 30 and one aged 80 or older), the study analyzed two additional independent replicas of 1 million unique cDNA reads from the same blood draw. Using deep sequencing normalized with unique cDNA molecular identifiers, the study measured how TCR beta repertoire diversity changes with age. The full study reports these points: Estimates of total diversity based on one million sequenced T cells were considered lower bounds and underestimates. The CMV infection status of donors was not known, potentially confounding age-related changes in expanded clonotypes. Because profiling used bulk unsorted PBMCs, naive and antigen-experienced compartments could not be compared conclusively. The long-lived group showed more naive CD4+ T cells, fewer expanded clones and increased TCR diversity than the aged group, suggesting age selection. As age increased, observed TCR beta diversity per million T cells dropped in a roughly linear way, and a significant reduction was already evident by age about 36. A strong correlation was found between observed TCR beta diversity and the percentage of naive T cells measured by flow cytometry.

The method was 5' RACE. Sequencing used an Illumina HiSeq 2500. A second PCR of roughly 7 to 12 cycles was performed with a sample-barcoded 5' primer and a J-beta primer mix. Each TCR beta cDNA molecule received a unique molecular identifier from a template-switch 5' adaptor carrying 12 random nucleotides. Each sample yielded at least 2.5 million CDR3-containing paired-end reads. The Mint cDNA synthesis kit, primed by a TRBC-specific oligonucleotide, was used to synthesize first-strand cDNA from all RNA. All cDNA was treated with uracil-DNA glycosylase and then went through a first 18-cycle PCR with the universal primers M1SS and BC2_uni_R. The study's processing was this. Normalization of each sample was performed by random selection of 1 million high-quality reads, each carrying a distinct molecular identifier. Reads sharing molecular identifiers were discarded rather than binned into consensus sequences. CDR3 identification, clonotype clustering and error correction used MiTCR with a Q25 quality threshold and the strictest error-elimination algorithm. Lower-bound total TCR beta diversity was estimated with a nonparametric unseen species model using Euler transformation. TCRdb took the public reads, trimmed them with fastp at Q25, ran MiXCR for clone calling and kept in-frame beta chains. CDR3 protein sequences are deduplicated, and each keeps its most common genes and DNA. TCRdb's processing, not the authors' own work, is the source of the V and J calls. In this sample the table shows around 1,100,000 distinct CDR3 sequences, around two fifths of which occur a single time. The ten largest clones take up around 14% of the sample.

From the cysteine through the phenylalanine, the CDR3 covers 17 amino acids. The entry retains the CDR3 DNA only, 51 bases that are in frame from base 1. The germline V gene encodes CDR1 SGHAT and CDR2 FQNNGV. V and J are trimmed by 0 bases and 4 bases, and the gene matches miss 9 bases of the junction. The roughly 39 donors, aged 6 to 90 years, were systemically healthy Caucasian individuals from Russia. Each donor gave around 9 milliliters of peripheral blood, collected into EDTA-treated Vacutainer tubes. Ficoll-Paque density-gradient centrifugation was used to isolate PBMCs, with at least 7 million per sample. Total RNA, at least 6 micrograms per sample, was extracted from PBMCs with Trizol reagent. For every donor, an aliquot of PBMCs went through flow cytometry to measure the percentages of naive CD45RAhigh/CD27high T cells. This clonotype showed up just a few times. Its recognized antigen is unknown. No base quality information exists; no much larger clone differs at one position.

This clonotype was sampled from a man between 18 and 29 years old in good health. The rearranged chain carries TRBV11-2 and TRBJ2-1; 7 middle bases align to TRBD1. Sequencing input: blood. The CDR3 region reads CASSLDPAGRGYNEQFF. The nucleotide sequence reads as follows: TGTGCCAGCAGCTTAGATCCAGCCGGCAGGGGGTACAATGAGCAGTTCTTC.